Listed below are T cell receptor beta chains from one sample, sequenced in a study of Ad26.COV2.S vaccination and SARS-CoV-2 variants. Here immunoSEQ multiplex PCR was the method, and the copy in TCRdb shows in-frame clones only, minus some. The data show hundreds of thousands of clones, around 90% seen once. Sequenced here: peripheral blood, sampled in a trial of Ad26.COV2.S vaccine versus placebo. Source of these receptors: a person aged 18 to 59 who received the Ad26.COV2.S COVID-19 vaccine or a placebo. CDR3s leave out the opening cysteine and the closing phenylalanine or tryptophan. Size is stated for part of the rows, as once, few or many counts, or as a class when the clone is expanded.

j_gene: TRBJ2-2; v_gene: TRBV3-1/TRBV3-2; abundance: -; CDR3aa: ASSFTGRGELF
j_gene: TRBJ2-3; v_gene: TRBV9; abundance: -; CDR3aa: ASSVEHGGTDTQY
j_gene: TRBJ1-2; v_gene: TRBV12-3/TRBV12-4; abundance: -; CDR3aa: ASSPPGRGYT
j_gene: TRBJ1-2; v_gene: TRBV6-5; abundance: -; CDR3aa: ASSYYRSLSIYGYT
j_gene: TRBJ1-1; v_gene: TRBV19; abundance: -; CDR3aa: ASSILNTEAF
j_gene: TRBJ1-1; v_gene: TRBV7-9; abundance: -; CDR3aa: ASSPQDRGGAF
j_gene: TRBJ2-2; v_gene: TRBV18; abundance: -; CDR3aa: ASSPFSGTANLNTGELF
j_gene: TRBJ2-3; v_gene: TRBV30; abundance: -; CDR3aa: AWRRQGRTDTQY
j_gene: TRBJ2-7; v_gene: TRBV13; abundance: -; CDR3aa: ASNQREGMGEQY
j_gene: TRBJ2-1; v_gene: TRBV6-4; abundance: few; CDR3aa: ASSDSTGGYNEQF
j_gene: TRBJ2-7; v_gene: TRBV12-5; abundance: -; CDR3aa: ASGLIGGLSYEQY
j_gene: TRBJ2-1; v_gene: TRBV4-3; abundance: -; CDR3aa: ASSPGVAGGPRNEQF
j_gene: TRBJ2-1; v_gene: TRBV7-9; abundance: -; CDR3aa: ASSPGLAGGSYNEQF
j_gene: TRBJ1-2; v_gene: TRBV6-2/TRBV6-3; abundance: -; CDR3aa: ASSPFVGQRVYGYT
j_gene: TRBJ2-7; v_gene: TRBV6-2/TRBV6-3; abundance: -; CDR3aa: ASSYGQPEGEQY
j_gene: TRBJ1-5; v_gene: TRBV6-6; abundance: -; CDR3aa: ASSPGPGNQPQH
j_gene: TRBJ1-2; v_gene: TRBV11-2; abundance: -; CDR3aa: ASSLGPERDYF
j_gene: TRBJ2-7; v_gene: TRBV6-2/TRBV6-3; abundance: -; CDR3aa: ASSRDYSYEQY
j_gene: TRBJ1-1; v_gene: TRBV12-1; abundance: once; CDR3aa: ASSFSSTGGASTEAF
j_gene: TRBJ2-7; v_gene: TRBV7-3; abundance: once; CDR3aa: ASSEVAGPPYEQY
j_gene: TRBJ2-5; v_gene: TRBV20-1; abundance: -; CDR3aa: SAREQETQY
j_gene: TRBJ1-1; v_gene: TRBV5-4; abundance: once; CDR3aa: ASSAGQGAYAF
j_gene: TRBJ1-4; v_gene: TRBV19; abundance: few; CDR3aa: ASSRRGGSDEKLF
j_gene: TRBJ1-1; v_gene: TRBV6-5; abundance: -; CDR3aa: ASSPGGEAF
j_gene: TRBJ1-1; v_gene: TRBV14; abundance: -; CDR3aa: ASSEIRRFEVEAEAF
j_gene: TRBJ1-6; v_gene: TRBV28; abundance: -; CDR3aa: ASRFVAGKVPLH
j_gene: TRBJ2-3; v_gene: TRBV5-1; abundance: -; CDR3aa: ASSLETPSTDTQY
j_gene: TRBJ1-2; v_gene: TRBV30; abundance: -; CDR3aa: AWSPQGRGGYT
j_gene: TRBJ2-2; v_gene: TRBV29-1; abundance: -; CDR3aa: SVEDHRDRAGTGELF
j_gene: TRBJ2-7; v_gene: TRBV7-2; abundance: -; CDR3aa: ASSWGWDSEQY
j_gene: TRBJ2-5; v_gene: TRBV6-2/TRBV6-3; abundance: -; CDR3aa: ASSYGKETQY
j_gene: TRBJ2-5; v_gene: TRBV12-3/TRBV12-4; abundance: -; CDR3aa: ASSPRGTQY
j_gene: TRBJ2-3; v_gene: TRBV6-5; abundance: -; CDR3aa: ASTLDRGTDTQY
j_gene: TRBJ1-1; v_gene: TRBV7-9; abundance: -; CDR3aa: ASSLSTGEAF
j_gene: TRBJ2-1; v_gene: TRBV6-2/TRBV6-3; abundance: -; CDR3aa: ASSYPVLGGGREQF
j_gene: TRBJ2-3; v_gene: TRBV4-1; abundance: -; CDR3aa: ASSQVTGTDTQY
j_gene: TRBJ1-2; v_gene: TRBV5-1; abundance: -; CDR3aa: ASSLTDRANYGYT
j_gene: TRBJ1-1; v_gene: TRBV30; abundance: -; CDR3aa: AWSRGPNTEAF
j_gene: TRBJ1-6; v_gene: TRBV27; abundance: -; CDR3aa: ASSATGPGSSPLH
j_gene: TRBJ1-3; v_gene: TRBV7-9; abundance: many; CDR3aa: ASRPKLRVSGNTIY
j_gene: TRBJ1-2; v_gene: TRBV12-3/TRBV12-4; abundance: -; CDR3aa: ASSLDSWGYT
j_gene: TRBJ2-7; v_gene: TRBV5-1; abundance: -; CDR3aa: ASSLGPSGEQY
j_gene: TRBJ1-5; v_gene: TRBV30; abundance: -; CDR3aa: AWNPRGVGNQPQH
j_gene: TRBJ2-2; v_gene: TRBV11-2; abundance: few; CDR3aa: ASSLERGSWELF
j_gene: TRBJ2-7; v_gene: TRBV4-2; abundance: -; CDR3aa: ASSQSGGYEQY
j_gene: TRBJ1-6; v_gene: TRBV30; abundance: -; CDR3aa: AWSLGLDSPLH
j_gene: TRBJ1-2; v_gene: TRBV7-9; abundance: -; CDR3aa: ASSRGGARYGYT
j_gene: TRBJ2-7; v_gene: TRBV12-3/TRBV12-4; abundance: -; CDR3aa: ASSFSRGVEQY
j_gene: TRBJ2-1; v_gene: TRBV7-9; abundance: -; CDR3aa: ASSVHNEQF
j_gene: TRBJ1-1; v_gene: TRBV5-1; abundance: -; CDR3aa: ASSPGQGVTEAF
j_gene: TRBJ1-2; v_gene: TRBV6-5; abundance: few; CDR3aa: ASLGEWEDGYT
j_gene: TRBJ1-1; v_gene: TRBV6-5; abundance: -; CDR3aa: ASGGNTEAF
j_gene: TRBJ1-3; v_gene: TRBV5-5; abundance: -; CDR3aa: ASSFRTGLGNTIY